These 20 T cell receptor beta chains came from one sample sequenced in a study of Graves' ophthalmopathy and Graves' hyperthyroidism (dated by TCRdb to the late 2010s). Instrument on record: Illumina HiSeq 2000. TCR beta CDR3 regions were amplified from RNA transcripts for repertoire sequencing. HTBI primers and the Qiagen OneStep RT-PCR kit were used in a first-round RT-PCR, which was followed by a second-round multiplex PCR, size selection and purification. TCRdb cleaned the public reads at Q25 with fastp, built clones with MiXCR and kept in-frame beta chains. Identical CDR3 proteins give one entry, which carries the most common genes and DNA. Here the sample has about 50,000 distinct CDR3 sequences; approximately 52% occur a single time. In total, the top ten clones hold 4.7% of the sample. The sequenced sample consisted of peripheral blood. These receptors were collected from an adult woman with Graves' ophthalmopathy.

This chain joins TRBV6-2 or TRBV6-3 and TRBJ2-7, with D possibly being TRBD2 (5 bases). The CDR3 has 12 residues. V was clipped by 6 bases and J by 7 bases, with 13 bases between them. Germline assignment: CDR1 MNHEY and CDR2 SVGEGT. In nucleotides, the CDR3 is TGTGCCAGCAGGACTAACACCGGGGAGCAGTACTTC. Its translation: CASRTNTGEQYF.

The chain combines TRBV9 with TRBJ1-4; D is ambiguous. The CDR3 covers 13 residues. V lost 0 bases to trimming and J lost 8 bases, with 8 bases between them. Germline V gene lookup returns CDR1 SGDLS and CDR2 YYNGEE. The CDR3 DNA reads TGTGCCAGCAGCGTAGTAGGGCGAGAAAAACTGTTTTTT. Its translation is CASSVVGREKLFF.

The chain carries TRBV7-9 and TRBJ1-1; D is perhaps TRBD1 (5 bases). Germline loops: CDR1 SEHNR, CDR2 FQNEAQ (reference sequence). The CDR3 contains 13 residues. With 2 bases removed from V and 8 bases from J, the gap between germline ends came to 12 bases. CDR3 nucleotide sequence: TGTGCCAGCAGCTTATATCAGGACAACGAAGCTTTCTTT. It translates to CASSLYQDNEAFF.

Comment on this clonotype: The conserved closing phenylalanine or tryptophan is absent in this CDR3, likely reflecting a read error. The DNA is omitted, as the CDR3 cannot be located on it reliably, and the CDR3 follows TCRdb's listing. This rearrangement joins TRBV19 to TRBJ2-7; whether TRBD1, the table's D call, matches the DNA was not checked. With termini counted, the CDR3 has 15 amino acids. Germline loops: CDR1 LNHDA, CDR2 SQIVND (reference sequence). CDR3: CASSLRPDPLYEQNS.

This chain uses TRBV5-1 with TRBJ1-2, with 12 bases fitting TRBD1. This CDR3 comprises 15 residues. Trimming cost V 3 bases and J 6 bases; bases outside gene matches: 6. Germline CDR1 is SGHRS and CDR2 is YFSETQ. The CDR3 loop is CASSWGQGAQDGYTF. CDR3 bases: TGCGCCAGCAGCTGGGGACAGGGGGCGCAGGATGGCTACACCTTC.

The V gene is TRBV11-2, the J gene TRBJ2-3; D possibly uses TRBD1 or TRBD2 (6 bases each). This CDR3 is 15 amino acids long. CDR1 is SGHAT, CDR2 FQNNGV, per germline. Deletions cut 4 bases from V and 2 bases from J, with 13 bases between. The CDR3 DNA reads TGTGCCAGCAGCTCCTACGGGGGCCCCACAGATACGCAGTATTTT. Its translation: CASSSYGGPTDTQYF.

This clonotype was detected many times. The CDR3 sequence: CASSLENNPYEQYF. In DNA, the CDR3 is TGCGCCAGCAGCTTGGAGAACAACCCCTACGAGCAGTACTTC. The chain carries TRBV5-1 and TRBJ2-7, with D hard to call. The germline CDR1 and CDR2 sequences are SGHRS and YFSETQ. This CDR3 contains 14 residues. V was shortened by 0 bases and J by 2 bases, with 9 bases between the two germline ends.

This clonotype was observed at least ten times. This chain connects TRBV6-2 or TRBV6-3 to TRBJ2-3, with 7 bases identical to TRBD2. Germline V gives CDR1 MNHEY, CDR2 SVGEGT. This CDR3 is built from 14 residues. V lost 2 bases to trimming and J lost 2 bases; unmatched junction nucleotides: 1. The CDR3 DNA follows: TGTGCCAGCAGTTACGGGAGGGCCACAGATACGCAGTATTTT. As protein: CASSYGRATDTQYF.

This clonotype appeared many times. V usage is TRBV3-1 and J usage is TRBJ2-1; D may be TRBD2 (5 bases). V dropped 2 bases and J dropped 7 bases, with 6 bases sitting between them. This CDR3 is 12 amino acids long. Germline values: CDR1 LGHDT, CDR2 YNNKEL (reference sequence). CDR3 loop: CASSQWTNEQFF. The CDR3 DNA reads as TGTGCCAGCAGCCAATGGACTAATGAGCAGTTCTTC.

This clonotype was counted at least ten times. This chain joins TRBV11-2 and TRBJ2-7; 13 bases fit TRBD2. The V and J ends lost 4 bases and 3 bases, in that order; junction bases with no gene match: 9. Germline assignment: CDR1 SGHAT and CDR2 FQNNGV. The CDR3 is 17 amino acids. Here the CDR3 reads CASSSHRTSGGFYEQYF. DNA of the CDR3: TGTGCCAGCAGCTCTCACAGGACTAGCGGGGGTTTCTACGAGCAGTACTTC. The full variable domain, in which reference TRBV11-2 and TRBJ2-7 provide the parts outside the CDR3, is EAGVAQSPRYKIIEKRQSVAFWCNPISGHATLYWYQQILGQGPKLLIQFQNNGVVDDSQLPKDRFSAERLKGVDSTLKIQPAKLEDSAVYLCASSSHRTSGGFYEQYFGPGTRLTVT.

At least ten counts were recorded for this clonotype. The V gene is TRBV4-1, the J gene TRBJ1-2; TRBD1 is a possible D gene (5 bases). Trimming left V 0 bases short and J 3 bases short, with 11 bases between. Looked up from germline, CDR1 is MGHRA and CDR2 is YSYEKL. This CDR3 region has 15 residues. CDR3 coding DNA: TGCGCCAGCAGCCAAGATGGATTAGGGGACTATGGCTACACCTTC. Translating it yields CASSQDGLGDYGYTF.

Of note for this clonotype: No conserved phenylalanine or tryptophan ends this CDR3, so it is likely a read error. The chain couples TRBV19 to TRBJ2-1; the match to TRBD2 covers 11 bases. This CDR3 is built from 15 residues. Per germline, CDR1 LNHDA and CDR2 SQIVND (reference sequence). The CDR3 coding sequence is TGTGCAAGTATCCCGGGTAGCGGGAGGGCCAATGAGCAGTTCTTA. Its protein product is CASIPGSGRANEQFL.

This chain connects TRBV20-1 to TRBJ2-5; a possible D gene is TRBD2 (5 bases). Trimming pared 0 bases from V and 1 base from J, leaving 12 bases between. The CDR3 extends over 15 amino acids. The germline V gene encodes CDR1 DFQATT and CDR2 SNEGSKA (reference sequence). The CDR3 DNA reads TGCAGTGCTAGAGAGCGACTACATAGCCAAGAGACCCAGTACTTC. This sequence encodes CSARERLHSQETQYF.

In its sample, this clonotype was seen a few times. A read error may be the cause here, since a much bigger clone is one base away. This chain joins TRBV6-2 or TRBV6-3 and TRBJ2-7, with 9 bases lining up with TRBD2. The ends lost 6 bases at V and 4 bases at J; junction bases unmatched: 10. The CDR3 is made up of 15 amino acids. Germline CDR1 reads MNHEY; CDR2 reads SVGEGT. In DNA form, the CDR3 reads TGTGCCAGCAGCAGCACGGGAGCGGGAGGTTACGAGCAGTACTTC. Translating it yields CASSSTGAGGYEQYF.

The CDR3 region is CASSLERGGPLNTQYF. CDR3 bases: TGTGCCAGCAGCTTAGAAAGGGGGGGGCCTCTGAATACGCAGTATTTT. The V gene is TRBV7-8, the J gene TRBJ2-3, with D maybe TRBD2 (7 bases). Germline values: CDR1 SGHVS, CDR2 FQNEAQ. The CDR3 is made up of 16 amino acids. Trimming removed 1 base from V and 7 bases from J, with 18 bases in between. Full variable domain (outside the CDR3, taken from reference TRBV7-8 and TRBJ2-3): GAGVSQSPRYKVAKRGQDVALRCDPISGHVSLFWYQQALGQGPEFLTYFQNEAQLDKSGLPSDRFFAERPEGSVSTLKIQRTQQEDSAVYLCASSLERGGPLNTQYFGPGTRLTVL.

This clonotype has just one count. This chain connects TRBV9 to TRBJ2-6, with D possibly being TRBD1 or TRBD2 (5 bases each). Germline V CDR1 and CDR2: SGDLS, YYNGEE. The CDR3 extends over 16 amino acids. Deletions cut 0 bases from V and 2 bases from J, with 9 bases between. The CDR3 coding sequence is TGTGCCAGCAGCGTAGACTTGGGGGCTGGGGCCAACGTCCTGACTTTC. This gives the protein CASSVDLGAGANVLTF.

The table lists this clonotype with many counts. The rearrangement links TRBV20-1 to TRBJ2-2, with 11 bases identical to TRBD2. J lost 3 bases, V lost 3 bases, and 6 bases had no gene match. The germline V gene has CDR1 DFQATT and CDR2 SNEGSKA (reference sequence). This CDR3 is built from 16 residues. CDR3 bases: TGCAGTGCTAGCGATTTGACTAGCGGGGACACCGGGGAGCTGTTTTTT. As protein: CSASDLTSGDTGELFF.

Remarks on this clonotype: Since no conserved phenylalanine or tryptophan closes the CDR3, a read error is the likely cause. It is unclear where the CDR3 begins or ends on the DNA, so no DNA is shown, and the CDR3 is as TCRdb lists it. The chain carries TRBV5-1 and TRBJ2-7. The germline V gene encodes CDR1 SGHRS and CDR2 YFSETQ. 8 amino acids form the CDR3, both terminal residues included. CDR3 region: CASSPVVR.

There are many counts of this clonotype. The chain combines TRBV14 with TRBJ1-3, with TRBD1 as a possible D gene (5 bases). The CDR3 sequence is 16 residues long. The germline V and J ends were trimmed by 4 bases and 0 bases, with 13 bases remaining between them. Germline CDR1 SGHDN, CDR2 FVKESK. CDR3 DNA sequence: TGTGCCAGCAGCCTAAACTGGGGGTTCTCTGGAAACACCATATATTTT. It specifies CASSLNWGFSGNTIYF.

By frequency in the sample, this clonotype is medium-sized. The chain uses TRBV20-1 and TRBJ1-2; the D is unclear. Per germline, CDR1 DFQATT and CDR2 SNEGSKA (reference sequence). The CDR3 runs 12 residues. Trimming removed 6 bases from V and 4 bases from J, with 12 bases in between. The CDR3 DNA sequence: TGCAGTGCCCCACCAGAGCCCTATGGCTACACCTTC. Translation: CSAPPEPYGYTF.